Listed below are T cell receptor beta chains from one sample, sequenced in a study of OX40 agonist ivuxolimab in advanced cancers. The data were produced by immunoSEQ multiplex PCR, yet TCRdb's version contains in-frame clones alone and is incomplete. The data hold roughly 70,000 clones, with about nine tenths observed a single time. Material: CD4+ or CD8+ T cells sorted from blood, obtained in a trial of the OX40 agonist ivuxolimab. The receptors were sampled from an adult with an advanced solid tumor such as melanoma, head and neck, liver or kidney cancer. The CDR3 runs from the conserved cysteine through the conserved F or W. The D gene is left open where the match is weak. Not all rows give a size; the values are once, few, many and, for expanded clones, a class.

>.|.|TRBJ1-1|TRBV5-4
TGTGCCAGCAGCTTGGGTTTACGGGAGAACACTGAAGCTTTCTTT
CASSLGLRENTEAFF
>TRBD2|few|TRBJ2-3|TRBV7-6
TGTGCCAGCAGCTTAAGCGGGGGGGCTAGAACAGATACGCAGTATTTT
CASSLSGGARTDTQYF
>TRBD2|.|TRBJ2-7|TRBV11-2
TGTGCCAGCAGCCCCGGCGGGGGGACGACCCATCGTTTTACCTACGAGCAGTACTTC
CASSPGGGTTHRFTYEQYF
>TRBD1|once|TRBJ2-7|TRBV6-5
TGTGCCAGCAGTGGACAGGGGCCCACCTACGAGCAGTACTTC
CASSGQGPTYEQYF
>.|.|TRBJ1-5|TRBV5-1
TGCGCCAGCAGCTTGGAGAACGGACTCAATCAGCCCCAGCATTTT
CASSLENGLNQPQHF
>.|.|TRBJ1-2|TRBV28
TGTGCCAGCAATCCCCTTCAGGGTATCCTGCGCTACACCTTC
CASNPLQGILRYTF
>TRBD1|.|TRBJ2-1|TRBV7-2
TGTGCCAGCAGCAGAACCGGGACAGGGTTCAATGAGCAGTTCTTC
CASSRTGTGFNEQFF
>.|.|TRBJ1-3|TRBV19
TGTGCCAGCAGAAATGTGACAGGCGGGTTGGCTGGAAACACCATATATTTT
CASRNVTGGLAGNTIYF
>.|.|TRBJ1-4|TRBV5-1
TGCGCCAGCAGCTTGGCCCGGAATGAAAAACTGTTTTTT
CASSLARNEKLFF
>.|.|TRBJ1-5|TRBV5-1
TGCGCCAGCAGCTATGCCCGGGACCAGCCCCAGCATTTT
CASSYARDQPQHF
>.|.|TRBJ1-3|TRBV18
TGTGCCAGCTCACGAGATTCGGGGGCGAATGGAAACACCATATATTTT
CASSRDSGANGNTIYF
>TRBD1|.|TRBJ1-6|TRBV9
TGTGCCAGCAGCGCAAGGACAGGGGGCAATTCACCCCTCCACTTT
CASSARTGGNSPLHF
>TRBD1|.|TRBJ2-1|TRBV5-4
TGTGCCAGCAGCTCGGGACAGGAACTAGCCAATGAGCAGTTCTTC
CASSSGQELANEQFF
>TRBD2|.|TRBJ2-3|TRBV10-3
TGTGCCATCAGAGGCGGGCTAGCGGGGATGACAGATACGCAGTATTTT
CAIRGGLAGMTDTQYF
>.|.|TRBJ2-2|TRBV5-4
TGTGCCAGCAGCAAAGGGACACTGAACACCGGGGAGCTGTTTTTT
CASSKGTLNTGELFF
>.|few|TRBJ1-4|TRBV5-1
TGCGCCAGCAGCCCAACCCAGGCGGCTAATGAAAAACTGTTTTTT
CASSPTQAANEKLFF
>.|many|TRBJ1-3|TRBV9
TGTGCCAGCAGCGTCTTGGGGGGTACCAACTCTGGAAACACCATATATTTT
CASSVLGGTNSGNTIYF
>.|.|TRBJ2-2|TRBV9
TGTGCCAGCAGCCTGCAGACAGACACCGGGGAGCTGTTTTTT
CASSLQTDTGELFF
>TRBD1|once|TRBJ2-5|TRBV7-8
TGTGCCAGCAGCAATCGCCAGGACAGGGCTGGGGAGACCCAGTACTTC
CASSNRQDRAGETQYF
>.|.|TRBJ1-5|TRBV6-1
TGTGCCAGCAGTGAAAGAGGCGGGACTTTACCAAATCAGCCCCAGCATTTT
CASSERGGTLPNQPQHF
>.|.|TRBJ1-6|TRBV5-1
TGCGCCAGCAGCCCGGACGGGTATAATTCACCCCTCCACTTT
CASSPDGYNSPLHF
>TRBD1|.|TRBJ1-5|TRBV2
TGTGCCAGCTCGGGGACAGGGCCTCAGCCCCAGCATTTT
CASSGTGPQPQHF
>.|.|TRBJ2-5|TRBV19
TGTGCCAGTAGTAGCCTGGGAGAGACCCAGTACTTC
CASSSLGETQYF
>.|.|TRBJ1-1|TRBV7-2
TGTGCCAGCAGCTTAGCTGAGAGGAGAGCAGCTTTCTTT
CASSLAERRAAFF
>.|few|TRBJ1-1|TRBV5-1
TGCGCCAGCACCCAACTCGGGGGGAGAACTGAAGCTTTCTTT
CASTQLGGRTEAFF
>.|.|TRBJ1-1|TRBV6-5
TGTGCCAGCAGTTACGGGGGCAGTGGGACTGAAGCTTTCTTT
CASSYGGSGTEAFF
>.|.|TRBJ2-5|TRBV19
TGTGCCAGTAGCCGGGGGTTCGACCCACAAGAGACCCAGTACTTC
CASSRGFDPQETQYF
>TRBD1|.|TRBJ1-1|TRBV7-9
TGTGCCAGCAGCACACCGGGACAGTATCGGGAAGCTTTCTTT
CASSTPGQYREAFF